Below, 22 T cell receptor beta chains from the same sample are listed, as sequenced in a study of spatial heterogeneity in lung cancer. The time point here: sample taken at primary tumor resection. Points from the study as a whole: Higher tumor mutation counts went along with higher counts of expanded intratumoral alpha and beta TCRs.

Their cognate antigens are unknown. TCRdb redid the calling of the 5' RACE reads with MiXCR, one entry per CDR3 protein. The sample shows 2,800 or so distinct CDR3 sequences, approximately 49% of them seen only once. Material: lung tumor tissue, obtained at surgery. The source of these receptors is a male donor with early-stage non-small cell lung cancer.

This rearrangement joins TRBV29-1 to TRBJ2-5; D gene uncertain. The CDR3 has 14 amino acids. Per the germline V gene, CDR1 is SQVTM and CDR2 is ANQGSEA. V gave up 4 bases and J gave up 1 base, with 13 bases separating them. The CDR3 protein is CSVVPRAIQETQYF. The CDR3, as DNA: TGCAGCGTTGTCCCCCGAGCAATCCAAGAGACCCAGTACTTC.

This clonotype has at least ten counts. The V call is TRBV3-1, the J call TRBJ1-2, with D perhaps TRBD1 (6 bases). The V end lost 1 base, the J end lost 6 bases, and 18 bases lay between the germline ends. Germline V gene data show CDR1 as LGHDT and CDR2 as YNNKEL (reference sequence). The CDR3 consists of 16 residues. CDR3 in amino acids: CASSQVSQGNPNGYTF. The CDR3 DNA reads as TGTGCCAGCAGCCAAGTATCACAGGGAAATCCAAATGGCTACACCTTC.

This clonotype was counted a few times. CDR3 amino acids: CASSFFVASGTSLNNEQFF. The DNA of the CDR3 is TGCGCCAGCAGCTTTTTTGTGGCTTCGGGGACTAGCCTGAACAATGAGCAGTTCTTC. This chain uses TRBV5-1 with TRBJ2-1; TRBD2 matches 9 bases. There are 19 residues in the CDR3. Germline-derived CDR1 and CDR2 are SGHRS and YFSETQ. The trim removed 2 bases at V and 5 bases at J, leaving 17 bases unmatched.

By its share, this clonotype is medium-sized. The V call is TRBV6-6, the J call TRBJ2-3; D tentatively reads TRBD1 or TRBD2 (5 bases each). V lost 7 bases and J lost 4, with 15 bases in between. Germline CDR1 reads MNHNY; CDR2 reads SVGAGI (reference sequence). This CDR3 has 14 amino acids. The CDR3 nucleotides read TGTGCCAGCACCCTCCCGGGGCCAGCAGATACGCAGTATTTT. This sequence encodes CASTLPGPADTQYF.

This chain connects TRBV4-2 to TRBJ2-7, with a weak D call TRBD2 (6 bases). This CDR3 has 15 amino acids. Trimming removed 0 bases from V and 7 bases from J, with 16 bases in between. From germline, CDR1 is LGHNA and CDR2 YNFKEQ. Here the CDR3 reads CASSQEIRRAGEQYF. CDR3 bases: TGTGCCAGCAGCCAAGAAATAAGGAGGGCAGGAGAGCAGTACTTC.

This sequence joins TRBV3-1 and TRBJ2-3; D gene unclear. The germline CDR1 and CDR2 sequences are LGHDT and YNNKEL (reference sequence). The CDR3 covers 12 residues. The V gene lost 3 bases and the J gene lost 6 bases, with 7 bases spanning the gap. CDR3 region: CASSHSADTQYF. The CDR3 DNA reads TGTGCCAGCAGCCACTCGGCTGATACGCAGTATTTT.

The CDR3, as DNA: TGCAGTGCTAGACCATGGGACGGTAGCTCCTACGAGCAGTACTTC. It encodes CSARPWDGSSYEQYF. V and J are TRBV20-1 and TRBJ2-7; possibly TRBD1 or TRBD2 for D (5 bases each). V was trimmed by 2 bases and J by 0 bases, leaving 14 bases between them. Germline-derived CDR1 and CDR2 are DFQATT and SNEGSKA (reference sequence). This CDR3 has 15 residues.

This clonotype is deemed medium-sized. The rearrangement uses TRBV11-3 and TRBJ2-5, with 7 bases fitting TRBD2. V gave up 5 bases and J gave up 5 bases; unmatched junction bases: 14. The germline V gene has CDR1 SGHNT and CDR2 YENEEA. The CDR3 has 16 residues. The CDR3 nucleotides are TGTGCCAGCAGCCAAGGTTCTAGCGGCGAGGCGGAGACCCAGTACTTC. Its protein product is CASSQGSSGEAETQYF.

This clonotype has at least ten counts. The CDR3 bases are TGTGCCAGCAGACCTACAGGAGGCAACATTCAGTACTTC. Translating gives CASRPTGGNIQYF. J is TRBJ2-4 and V is TRBV7-2, with D perhaps matching TRBD1 or TRBD2 (5 bases each). Trimming removed 6 bases at V and 7 bases at J, with 13 bases between. This CDR3 contains 13 residues. Per the germline V gene, CDR1 is SGHTA and CDR2 is FQGNSA.

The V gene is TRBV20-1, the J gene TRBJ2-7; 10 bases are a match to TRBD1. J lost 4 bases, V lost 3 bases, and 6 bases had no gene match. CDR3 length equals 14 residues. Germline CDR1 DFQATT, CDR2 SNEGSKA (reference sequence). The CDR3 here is CSASGQGESYEQYF. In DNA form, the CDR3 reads TGCAGTGCTAGCGGACAGGGGGAAAGTTACGAGCAGTACTTC.

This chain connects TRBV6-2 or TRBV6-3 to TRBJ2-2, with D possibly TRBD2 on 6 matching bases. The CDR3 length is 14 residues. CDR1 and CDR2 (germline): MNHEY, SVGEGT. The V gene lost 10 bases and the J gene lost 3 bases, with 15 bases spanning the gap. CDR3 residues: CAIRRGSDTGELFF. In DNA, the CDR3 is TGTGCCATCCGCCGGGGGTCGGACACCGGGGAGCTGTTTTTT.

CDR3 amino acids: CASSSDTYTEAFF. In DNA, the CDR3 is TGTGCCAGCAGTTCGGACACTTACACTGAAGCTTTCTTT. The gene calls are TRBV12-3 or TRBV12-4 and TRBJ1-1, with D perhaps matching TRBD1 (5 bases). Between the trimmed V and J ends, which lost 4 bases and 3 bases, there was a span of 9 bases. The CDR3 extends over 13 amino acids.

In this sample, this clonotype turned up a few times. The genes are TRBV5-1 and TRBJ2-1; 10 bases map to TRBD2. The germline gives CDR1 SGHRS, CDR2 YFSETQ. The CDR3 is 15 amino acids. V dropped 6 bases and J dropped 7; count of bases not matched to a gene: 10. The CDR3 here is CASILLPGLANEQFF. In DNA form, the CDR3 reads TGCGCCAGCATACTACTACCGGGACTAGCGAATGAGCAGTTCTTC.

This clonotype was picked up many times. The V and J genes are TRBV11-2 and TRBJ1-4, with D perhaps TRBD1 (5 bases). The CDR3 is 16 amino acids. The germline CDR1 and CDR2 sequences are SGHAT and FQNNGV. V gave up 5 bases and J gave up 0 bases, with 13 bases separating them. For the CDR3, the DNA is TGTGCCAGCAGCATCGGGGACTTTGCAACTAATGAAAAACTGTTTTTT. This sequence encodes CASSIGDFATNEKLFF.

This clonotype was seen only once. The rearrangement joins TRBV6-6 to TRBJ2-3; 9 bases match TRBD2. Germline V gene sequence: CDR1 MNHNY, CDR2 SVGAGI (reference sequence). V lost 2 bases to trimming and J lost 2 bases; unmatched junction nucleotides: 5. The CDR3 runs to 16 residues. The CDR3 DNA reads TGTGCCAGCAGTTACGGCCTAGCGGGGAACACAGATACGCAGTATTTT. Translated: CASSYGLAGNTDTQYF.

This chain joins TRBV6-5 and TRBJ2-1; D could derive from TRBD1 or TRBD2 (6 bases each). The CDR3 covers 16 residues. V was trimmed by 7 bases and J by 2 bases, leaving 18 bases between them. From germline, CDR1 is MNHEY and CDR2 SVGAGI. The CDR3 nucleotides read TGTGCCAGCACCAATACGGGGGCCAGGACCTACAATGAGCAGTTCTTC. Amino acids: CASTNTGARTYNEQFF.

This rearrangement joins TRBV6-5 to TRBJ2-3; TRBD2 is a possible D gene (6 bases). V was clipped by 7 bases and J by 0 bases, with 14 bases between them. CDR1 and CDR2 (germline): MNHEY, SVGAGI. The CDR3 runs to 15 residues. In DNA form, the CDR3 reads TGTGCCAGCACCATGGACTATTATAGCACAGATACGCAGTATTTT. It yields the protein CASTMDYYSTDTQYF.

DNA of the CDR3: TGTGCCAGCAGCGGACTACCAAACATTCAGTACTTC. Translation gives CASSGLPNIQYF. The chain carries TRBV7-9 and TRBJ2-4; tentatively, D is TRBD2 (6 bases). The CDR3 spans 12 residues. Trimming removed 5 bases from V and 6 bases from J, with 8 bases in between. CDR1 is SEHNR and CDR2 is FQNEAQ in the germline V gene (reference sequence).

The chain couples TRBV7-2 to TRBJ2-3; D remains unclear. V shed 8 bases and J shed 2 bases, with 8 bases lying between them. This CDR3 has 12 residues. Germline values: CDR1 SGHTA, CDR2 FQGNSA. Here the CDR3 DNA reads TGTGCCAGCTCTCTCCTCACAGATACGCAGTATTTT. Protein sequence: CASSLLTDTQYF.

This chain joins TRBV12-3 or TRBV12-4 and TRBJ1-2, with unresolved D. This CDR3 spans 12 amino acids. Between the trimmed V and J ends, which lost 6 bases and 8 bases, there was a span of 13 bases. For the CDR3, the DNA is TGTGCCAGCAGGGGCCCGCCGCGGGGCTACACCTTC. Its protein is CASRGPPRGYTF.

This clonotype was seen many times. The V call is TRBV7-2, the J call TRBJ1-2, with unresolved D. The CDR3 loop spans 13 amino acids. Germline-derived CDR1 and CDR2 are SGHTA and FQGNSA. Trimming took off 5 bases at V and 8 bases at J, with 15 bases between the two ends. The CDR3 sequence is CASSKDSSIGYTF. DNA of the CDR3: TGTGCCAGCAGCAAGGACTCTTCGATCGGCTACACCTTC.

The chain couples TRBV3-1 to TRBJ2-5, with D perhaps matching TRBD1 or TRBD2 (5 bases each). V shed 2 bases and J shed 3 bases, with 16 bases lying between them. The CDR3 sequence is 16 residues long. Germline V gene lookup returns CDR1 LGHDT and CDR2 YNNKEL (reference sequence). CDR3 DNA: TGTGCCAGCAGCCAATGGTCGGGGCAGGCAAAAGAGACCCAGTACTTC. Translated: CASSQWSGQAKETQYF.